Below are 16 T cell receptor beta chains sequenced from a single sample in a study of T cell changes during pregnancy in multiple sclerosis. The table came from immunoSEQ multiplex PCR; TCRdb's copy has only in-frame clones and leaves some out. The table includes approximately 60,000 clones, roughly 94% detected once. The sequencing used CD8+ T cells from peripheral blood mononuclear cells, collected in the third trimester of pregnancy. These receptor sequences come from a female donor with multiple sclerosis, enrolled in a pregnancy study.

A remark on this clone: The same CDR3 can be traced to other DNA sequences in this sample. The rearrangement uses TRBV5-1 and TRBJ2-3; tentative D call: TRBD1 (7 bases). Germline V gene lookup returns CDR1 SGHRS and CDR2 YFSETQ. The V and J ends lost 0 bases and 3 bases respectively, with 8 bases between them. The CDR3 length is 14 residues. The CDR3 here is CASSLAGGTDTQYF. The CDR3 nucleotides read TGCGCCAGCAGCTTGGCAGGGGGGACAGATACGCAGTATTTT.

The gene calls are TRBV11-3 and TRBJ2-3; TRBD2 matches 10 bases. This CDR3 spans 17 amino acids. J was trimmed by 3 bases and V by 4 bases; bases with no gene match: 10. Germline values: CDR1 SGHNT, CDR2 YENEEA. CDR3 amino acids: CASSSSTSGVGTDTQYF. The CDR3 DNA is TGTGCCAGCAGCTCGTCAACTAGCGGGGTGGGGACAGATACGCAGTATTTT.

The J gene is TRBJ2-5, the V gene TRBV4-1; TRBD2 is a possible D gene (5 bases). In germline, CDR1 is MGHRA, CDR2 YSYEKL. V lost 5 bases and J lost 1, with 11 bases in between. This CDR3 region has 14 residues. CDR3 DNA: TGCGCCAGCAGCGTCTTCGGGGTCCAAGAGACCCAGTACTTC. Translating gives CASSVFGVQETQYF.

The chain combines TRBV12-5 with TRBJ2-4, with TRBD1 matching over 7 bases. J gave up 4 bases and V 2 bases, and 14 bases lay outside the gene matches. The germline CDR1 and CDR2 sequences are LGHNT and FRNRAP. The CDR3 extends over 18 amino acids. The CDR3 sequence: CASGLPPSLDRVKNIQYF. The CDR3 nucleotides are TGTGCTAGTGGTTTGCCCCCTTCCCTCGACAGGGTGAAAAACATTCAGTACTTC. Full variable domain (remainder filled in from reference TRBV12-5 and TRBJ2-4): DARVTQTPRHKVTEMGQEVTMRCQPILGHNTVFWYRQTMMQGLELLAYFRNRAPLDDSGMPKDRFSAEMPDATLATLKIQPSEPRDSAVYFCASGLPPSLDRVKNIQYFGAGTRLSVL.

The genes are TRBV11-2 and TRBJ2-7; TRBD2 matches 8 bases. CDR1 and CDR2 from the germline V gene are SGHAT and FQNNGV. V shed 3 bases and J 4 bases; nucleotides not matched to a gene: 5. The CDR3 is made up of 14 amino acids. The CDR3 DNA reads TGTGCCAGCAGCTTTGAGACTAGCGCTTACGAGCAGTACTTC. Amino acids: CASSFETSAYEQYF.

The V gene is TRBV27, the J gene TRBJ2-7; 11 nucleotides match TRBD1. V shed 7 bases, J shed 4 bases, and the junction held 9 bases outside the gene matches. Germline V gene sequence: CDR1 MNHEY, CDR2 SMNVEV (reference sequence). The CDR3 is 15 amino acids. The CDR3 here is CASTTGTGGLYEQYF. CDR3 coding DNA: TGTGCCAGCACCACTGGGACAGGGGGGTTATACGAGCAGTACTTC.

The CDR3 nucleotides read TGTGCCAGCAGTCTTACTCCGAGCGAGCAGTACTTC. Translation gives CASSLTPSEQYF. The genes are TRBV27 and TRBJ2-7; D is unclear. V was clipped by 5 bases and J by 6 bases, with 11 bases between them. The CDR3 is 12 amino acids. Germline V gene data show CDR1 as MNHEY and CDR2 as SMNVEV (reference sequence).

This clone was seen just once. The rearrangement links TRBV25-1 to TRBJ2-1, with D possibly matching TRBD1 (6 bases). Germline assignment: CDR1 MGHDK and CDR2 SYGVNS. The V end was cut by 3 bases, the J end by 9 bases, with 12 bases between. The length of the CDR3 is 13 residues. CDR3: CASSDYREGEQFF. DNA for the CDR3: TGTGCCAGCAGTGATTACAGGGAAGGTGAGCAGTTCTTC.

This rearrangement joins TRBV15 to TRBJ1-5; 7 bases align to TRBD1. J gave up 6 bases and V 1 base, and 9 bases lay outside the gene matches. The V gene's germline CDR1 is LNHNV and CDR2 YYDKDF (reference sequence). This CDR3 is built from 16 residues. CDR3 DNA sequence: TGTGCCACCAGCAGAGTTGACAGGGAGCCCTTTCAGCCCCAGCATTTT. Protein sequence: CATSRVDREPFQPQHF. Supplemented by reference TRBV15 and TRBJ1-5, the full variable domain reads DAMVIQNPRYQVTQFGKPVTLSCSQTLNHNVMYWYQQKSSQAPKLLFHYYDKDFNNEADTPDNFQSRRPNTSFCFLDIRSPGLGDTAMYLCATSRVDREPFQPQHFGDGTRLSIL.

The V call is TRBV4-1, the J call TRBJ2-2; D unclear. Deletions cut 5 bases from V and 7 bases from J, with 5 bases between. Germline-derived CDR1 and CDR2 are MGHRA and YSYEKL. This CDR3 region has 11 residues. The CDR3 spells CASSTSGELFF. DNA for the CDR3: TGCGCCAGCAGCACCAGCGGGGAGCTGTTTTTT.

The CDR3 DNA follows: TGCAGCGTTGGAGGGAAAGAGACCCAGTACTTC. Translation: CSVGGKETQYF. The chain combines TRBV29-1 with TRBJ2-5; weak D call: TRBD2 (5 bases). Germline CDR1 SQVTM, CDR2 ANQGSEA. The CDR3 runs to 11 residues. Deletions cut 4 bases from V and 3 bases from J, with 6 bases between. Full variable domain (missing parts from reference TRBV29-1 and TRBJ2-5): SAVISQKPSRDICQRGTSLTIQCQVDSQVTMMFWYRQQPGQSLTLIATANQGSEATYESGFVIDKFPISRPNLTFSTLTVSNMSPEDSSIYLCSVGGKETQYFGPGTRLLVL.

The CDR3 DNA sequence: TGCGCCAGCAGCTTGGGGAGCGGCGCCTACGAGCAGTACTTC. Protein product: CASSLGSGAYEQYF. The V call is TRBV5-1, the J call TRBJ2-7; D possibly corresponds to TRBD2 (5 bases). CDR1 and CDR2 from the germline V gene are SGHRS and YFSETQ. Trimming took off 0 bases at V and 2 bases at J, with 9 bases between the two ends. The CDR3 is made up of 14 amino acids. The variable domain in full, with the rest retrieved from reference TRBV5-1 and TRBJ2-7, is KAGVTQTPRYLIKTRGQQVTLSCSPISGHRSVSWYQQTPGQGLQFLFEYFSETQRNKGNFPGRFSGRQFSNSRSEMNVSTLELGDSALYLCASSLGSGAYEQYFGPGTRLTVT.

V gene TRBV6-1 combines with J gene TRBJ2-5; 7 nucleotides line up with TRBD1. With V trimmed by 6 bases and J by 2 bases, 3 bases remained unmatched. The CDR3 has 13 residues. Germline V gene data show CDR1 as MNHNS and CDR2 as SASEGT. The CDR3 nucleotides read TGTGCCAGCAGGGGACAGATACAAGAGACCCAGTACTTC. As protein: CASRGQIQETQYF.

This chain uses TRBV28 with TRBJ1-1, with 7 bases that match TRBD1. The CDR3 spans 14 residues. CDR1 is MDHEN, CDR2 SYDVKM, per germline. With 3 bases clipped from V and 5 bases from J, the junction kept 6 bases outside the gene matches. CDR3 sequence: CASSLTGSGTEAFF. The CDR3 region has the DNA TGTGCCAGCAGTTTGACAGGGAGTGGTACTGAAGCTTTCTTT.

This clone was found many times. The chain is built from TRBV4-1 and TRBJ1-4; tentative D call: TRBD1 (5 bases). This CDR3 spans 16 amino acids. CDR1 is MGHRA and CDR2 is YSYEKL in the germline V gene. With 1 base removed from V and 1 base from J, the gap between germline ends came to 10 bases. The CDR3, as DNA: TGCGCCAGCAGCCAAGCTAATCAGGGAACTAATGAAAAACTGTTTTTT. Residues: CASSQANQGTNEKLFF.

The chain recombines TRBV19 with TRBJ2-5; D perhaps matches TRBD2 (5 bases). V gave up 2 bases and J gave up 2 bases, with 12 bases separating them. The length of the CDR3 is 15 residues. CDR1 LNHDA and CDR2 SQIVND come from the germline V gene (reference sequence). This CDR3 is CASSISREIQETQYF. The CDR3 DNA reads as TGTGCCAGTAGTATAAGCCGGGAAATACAAGAGACCCAGTACTTC.